Reported below is one T cell receptor beta chain. Expressed TCRB transcripts were sequenced because the isolated RNA had all been reverse transcribed beforehand. Data came from immunoSEQ multiplex PCR; TCRdb stores just in-frame clones and leaves some out. The sample holds 400,000 to 450,000 clones, about 14% seen once. Per germline, CDR1 LGHNA and CDR2 YSLEER. V shed 11 bases, J shed 3 bases, and the junction held 6 bases outside the gene matches. CDR3 length equals 14 residues. This record comes from a study of beta chain features in type 1 diabetes. Sequenced material: naive CD4+ T cells from blood. This clonotype was sampled from a man younger than 40 in good health. The rearrangement uses TRBV4-3 and TRBJ2-1, with 11 bases identical to TRBD2. In DNA, the CDR3 is TGCGCCTCAACCGGGACTAGCGGCTACAATGAGCAGTTCTTC. Residues: CASTGTSGYNEQFF.